A selection of T cell receptor beta chains follows, all from one sample in a study of cytomegalovirus exposure and HLA in healthy donors. Method: immunoSEQ multiplex PCR; TCRdb's copy keeps in-frame clones and lacks some. The sample includes 100,000 to 150,000 clones, 75% to 90% of them seen just once. The sample consisted of PBMCs. These receptors originate from a woman aged 18 to 35 in good health and CMV-seronegative. Each CDR3 is given with its conserved first and last residue. A D gene is named only where the DNA matches it firmly. Size tells how often a clone was seen (once, few, many) or the class of an expanded clone, and some rows leave it out.

J: TRBJ2-1
size: once
D: TRBD2
V: TRBV29-1
DNA: TGCAGCGTTGAAGGAGGGGTGTTAGCGGGGGTCTACAATGAGCAGTTCTTC
CDR3: CSVEGGVLAGVYNEQFF

J: TRBJ2-1
size: .
D: .
V: TRBV11-2
DNA: TGTGCCAGCAGCTTAGCTGGGGGCGCATACAATGAGCAGTTCTTC
CDR3: CASSLAGGAYNEQFF

J: TRBJ1-1
size: .
D: .
V: TRBV19
DNA: TGTGCCAGTAGTATGGGAGGAACTGAAGCTTTCTTT
CDR3: CASSMGGTEAFF

J: TRBJ2-3
size: .
D: TRBD2
V: TRBV9
DNA: TGTGCCAGCAGCCCCCGGGGGGCGGGAGGGGACACAGATACGCAGTATTTT
CDR3: CASSPRGAGGDTDTQYF

J: TRBJ1-5
size: .
D: .
V: TRBV6-6
DNA: TGTGCCAGCAGTTCACAGGGACGCAATCAGCCCCAGCATTTT
CDR3: CASSSQGRNQPQHF

J: TRBJ1-1
size: few
D: .
V: TRBV4-1
DNA: TGCGCCAGCAGCCAATGGCCAACGGGGGTCTCTGAAGCTTTCTTT
CDR3: CASSQWPTGVSEAFF

J: TRBJ1-5
size: .
D: .
V: TRBV28
DNA: TGTGCCAGCGTAAACGGGAATCAGCCCCAGCATTTT
CDR3: CASVNGNQPQHF

J: TRBJ2-1
size: once
D: .
V: TRBV29-1
DNA: .
CDR3: CSGVAEGIPFF

J: TRBJ2-3
size: .
D: .
V: TRBV7-8
DNA: TGTGCCAGCAGCTTAGCATCGACAGATACGCAGTATTTT
CDR3: CASSLASTDTQYF

J: TRBJ2-7
size: .
D: TRBD1
V: TRBV19
DNA: TGTGCCAGTAGTACTTCGGGACAGGGTGTAGGCTACGAGCAGTACTTC
CDR3: CASSTSGQGVGYEQYF

J: TRBJ1-2
size: few
D: TRBD1
V: TRBV4-2
DNA: TGTGCCAGCAGCCGGGACAGGGACCTAATCTATGGCTACACCTTC
CDR3: CASSRDRDLIYGYTF

J: TRBJ1-1
size: .
D: .
V: TRBV5-1
DNA: TGCGCCAGCAGCCGCGCGGGGACCACTGAAGCTTTCTTT
CDR3: CASSRAGTTEAFF

J: TRBJ2-7
size: .
D: .
V: TRBV5-1
DNA: TGCGCCAGCAGCGGGGGACTCACTAACGAGCAGTACTTC
CDR3: CASSGGLTNEQYF

J: TRBJ2-7
size: .
D: TRBD2
V: TRBV19
DNA: TGTGCCAGTAGTAGAACTCTAGCGGGAGTTGGGGAGCAGTACTTC
CDR3: CASSRTLAGVGEQYF

J: TRBJ2-1
size: .
D: TRBD2
V: TRBV9
DNA: TGTGCCAGCAGCCCCCGAGCGGGAGTTCCCTACAATGAGCAGTTCTTC
CDR3: CASSPRAGVPYNEQFF

J: TRBJ2-5
size: .
D: TRBD2
V: TRBV10-1
DNA: TGCGCCAGCAGTGAAGCGGGAGAGGGTTCGGGGACCCAGTACTTC
CDR3: CASSEAGEGSGTQYF

J: TRBJ2-2
size: .
D: TRBD1
V: TRBV5-6
DNA: TGTGCCAGCAGCTCATACAGGGGAACCGGGGAGCTGTTTTTT
CDR3: CASSSYRGTGELFF

J: TRBJ2-7
size: .
D: .
V: TRBV11-3
DNA: TGTGCCAGCAGCTTAAGGGCCAGGGGAGAGCAGTACTTC
CDR3: CASSLRARGEQYF

J: TRBJ1-1
size: .
D: .
V: TRBV29-1
DNA: TGCAGCGTCCTCGACAGCTGGAACACTGAAGCTTTCTTT
CDR3: CSVLDSWNTEAFF

J: TRBJ2-1
size: .
D: .
V: TRBV30
DNA: TGTGCCTGGAACCAGGACAGTCGTTATGAGCAGTTCTTC
CDR3: CAWNQDSRYEQFF

J: TRBJ2-5
size: .
D: TRBD2
V: TRBV4-2
DNA: TGTGCCAGCAGCCAAGATTTAGCGGGAGGGAGGGAGACCCAGTACTTC
CDR3: CASSQDLAGGRETQYF

J: TRBJ2-2
size: .
D: .
V: TRBV10-3
DNA: TGTGCCATCAGTGAAGGAGGGGCGCGCACCGGGGAGCTGTTTTTT
CDR3: CAISEGGARTGELFF

J: TRBJ2-7
size: .
D: .
V: TRBV7-2
DNA: TGTGCCAGCAGTTCCTCACCCGCTACGGAGACTGGGCAGTACTTC
CDR3: CASSSSPATETGQYF

J: TRBJ2-1
size: once
D: TRBD2
V: TRBV30
DNA: TGTGCCTGCACCGGGACTAGTTTCAATGAGCAGTTCTTC
CDR3: CACTGTSFNEQFF

J: TRBJ2-7
size: .
D: TRBD2
V: TRBV5-6
DNA: TGTGCCAGCAGCTCCGATATGACTAGCGGGACGCACTACGAGCAGTACTTC
CDR3: CASSSDMTSGTHYEQYF

J: TRBJ2-1
size: .
D: .
V: TRBV30
DNA: TGTGCCTGGGGGGTAACAAAAGGGGTACACAATGAGCAGTTCTTC
CDR3: CAWGVTKGVHNEQFF

J: TRBJ2-3
size: once
D: TRBD2
V: TRBV27
DNA: TGTGCCAGCACCCTGACTAGCGGGAGAAGGGCAGATACGCAGTATTTT
CDR3: CASTLTSGRRADTQYF

J: TRBJ1-1
size: .
D: .
V: TRBV19
DNA: TGTGCCAGTACCATAGCGGACGGGAACACTGAAGCTTTCTTT
CDR3: CASTIADGNTEAFF

J: TRBJ2-5
size: .
D: TRBD1
V: TRBV5-8
DNA: TGTGCCAGCAGCGATAAGACAGGGGGCTGGGAGACCCAGTACTTC
CDR3: CASSDKTGGWETQYF

J: TRBJ2-2
size: .
D: TRBD2
V: TRBV29-1
DNA: TGCAGCGTCGCTTCTGAGGGAGGGCCTAGGGGGGAGCTGTTTTTT
CDR3: CSVASEGGPRGELFF

J: TRBJ2-5
size: .
D: TRBD2
V: TRBV9
DNA: TGTGCCAGCAGCGGACCGGGGAGGGCAGAGACCCAGTACTTC
CDR3: CASSGPGRAETQYF

J: TRBJ2-5
size: .
D: .
V: TRBV29-1
DNA: TGCAGCGTTCTAATTTGGGAGAAGTACGGCCAAGAGACCCAGTACTTC
CDR3: CSVLIWEKYGQETQYF

J: TRBJ2-1
size: .
D: TRBD2
V: TRBV7-9
DNA: TGTGCCAGCAGCCACAACTTAGCGGGAGGGCCCTACAATGAGCAGTTCTTC
CDR3: CASSHNLAGGPYNEQFF

J: TRBJ2-7
size: .
D: TRBD2
V: TRBV19
DNA: TGTGCCAGTAGTCCGGTAGCGGGAGGGATCTCCTACGAGCAGTACTTC
CDR3: CASSPVAGGISYEQYF

J: TRBJ2-7
size: .
D: TRBD2
V: TRBV4-1
DNA: TGCGCCAGCACCTCAGAGTTTAGCGGGAGCGGTGAGCAGTACTTC
CDR3: CASTSEFSGSGEQYF

J: TRBJ2-6
size: few
D: .
V: TRBV28
DNA: TGTGCCAGCAGTTCTATGGGGGGAGCTGGGGCCAACGTCCTGACTTTC
CDR3: CASSSMGGAGANVLTF

J: TRBJ2-7
size: .
D: .
V: TRBV7-8
DNA: TGTGCCAGCAGCGCCCCGGTTAGGAGTATTCGGTACGAGCAGTACTTC
CDR3: CASSAPVRSIRYEQYF

J: TRBJ1-2
size: .
D: .
V: TRBV2
DNA: TGTGCCAGCAGCGGGGTCAGGGGAGCTAACTATGGCTACACCTTC
CDR3: CASSGVRGANYGYTF

J: TRBJ2-5
size: .
D: TRBD1
V: TRBV20-1
DNA: TGCAGTGCCGGACAGGGTCAGACCCAGTACTTC
CDR3: CSAGQGQTQYF

J: TRBJ2-7
size: once
D: TRBD1
V: TRBV4-1
DNA: TGCGCCAGCAGCCTCGGGACAGGGGGCATGAATCGGTACTTC
CDR3: CASSLGTGGMNRYF